This T cell receptor beta chain came from a study of shared clonotypes between healthy human individuals. Study information: The donor pool was made up of two women and a few men aged 18 to 49.

The study, taken as a whole, reports: Sequencing depth was expected to affect clonotype sharing among donors.

The run depth of the assay was deep. Sequenced by immunoSEQ multiplex PCR; TCRdb stores in-frame clones only, minus some. The data hold about 820,000 clones, with around 93% observed a single time. With regard to this clone: Its antigen remains unknown.

The CDR3 covers 11 residues. Germline V gene sequence: CDR1 MNHEY, CDR2 SMNVEV (reference sequence). Trimming at V came to 9 bases and at J to 13 bases, leaving 11 bases not matched to a gene. Naivety among CD8 cells was defined by CD45RO negativity and positive CCR7 selection, thereby excluding terminally differentiated effector memory CD45RA+ cells. Sequenced input: naive CD8+ T cells sorted from blood. The TCR comes from a man aged 25-45 years in good health. This chain connects TRBV27 to TRBJ2-7; 8 nucleotides match TRBD2. CDR3 in amino acids: CASSWRGALYF. The CDR3 bases are TGTGCCAGTTCCTGGCGGGGGGCTCTTTACTTC.